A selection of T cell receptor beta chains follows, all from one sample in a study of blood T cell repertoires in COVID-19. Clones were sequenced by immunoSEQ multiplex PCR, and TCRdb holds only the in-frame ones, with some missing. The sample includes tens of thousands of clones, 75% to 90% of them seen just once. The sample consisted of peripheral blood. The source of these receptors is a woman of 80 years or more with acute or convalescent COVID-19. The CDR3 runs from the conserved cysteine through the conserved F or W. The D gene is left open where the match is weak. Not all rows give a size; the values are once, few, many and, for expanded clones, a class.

CASSSTSNNEQFF,TGTGCCAGCAGTTCAACTAGTAACAATGAGCAGTTCTTC,TRBV7-8,.,TRBJ2-1,.
CASSLNTGELFF,TGTGCCAGCAGCCTGAACACCGGGGAGCTGTTTTTT,TRBV7-6,.,TRBJ2-2,.
CASSPTGSQSYGYTF,TGTGCCAGCTCACCAACAGGGTCGCAGTCCTATGGCTACACCTTC,TRBV18,.,TRBJ1-2,.
CATSDSGMGTDTQYF,TGTGCCACCAGTGATTCAGGGATGGGCACAGATACGCAGTATTTT,TRBV24-1,.,TRBJ2-3,.
CASSLDRGDTQYF,TGTGCCAGCAGCTTGGACAGGGGGGATACGCAGTATTTT,TRBV5-4,.,TRBJ2-3,TRBD1
CASSTTGESYEQYF,TGTGCCAGCAGCACGACAGGGGAAAGCTACGAGCAGTACTTC,TRBV5-6,once,TRBJ2-7,TRBD1
CATSSAGTGGNEQFF,TGTGCCACCAGTTCCGCCGGGACAGGAGGTAATGAGCAGTTCTTC,TRBV24-1,few,TRBJ2-1,TRBD1
CASTRGEETQYF,TGCGCCAGCACCAGGGGGGAAGAGACCCAGTACTTC,TRBV5-1,.,TRBJ2-5,.
CASSQVGRANNEQFF,TGTGCCAGCAGCCAAGTCGGGAGGGCAAACAATGAGCAGTTCTTC,TRBV3-1/TRBV3-2,.,TRBJ2-1,TRBD2
CASTPVARKLFF,TGTGCCAGCACTCCGGTTGCTCGAAAACTGTTTTTT,TRBV2,.,TRBJ1-4,.
CASSPPRHRATEAFF,TGTGCCAGCAGCCCCCCTCGCCACAGGGCCACTGAAGCTTTCTTT,TRBV5-8,few,TRBJ1-1,.
CASTHRVGGYTF,TGTGCCAGCACCCACAGGGTGGGCGGCTACACCTTC,TRBV12-3/TRBV12-4,.,TRBJ1-2,.
CSTITGTDTQYF,TGCAGCACTATAACGGGGACAGATACGCAGTATTTT,TRBV29-1,.,TRBJ2-3,.
CATSRDRVGTEAFF,TGTGCCACCAGCAGAGACAGGGTCGGAACTGAAGCTTTCTTT,TRBV15,.,TRBJ1-1,.
CASSERQGASTDTQYF,TGTGCCAGTAGTGAGCGACAGGGGGCTAGCACAGATACGCAGTATTTT,TRBV19,.,TRBJ2-3,TRBD1
CASRVGLSGNTIYF,TGTGCCAGCAGGGTGGGCCTCTCTGGAAACACCATATATTTT,TRBV3-1/TRBV3-2,.,TRBJ1-3,.
CASSQDRGQGTGNTIYF,TGCGCCAGCAGCCAAGATAGGGGACAGGGTACTGGAAACACCATATATTTT,TRBV4-1,.,TRBJ1-3,TRBD1
CASSIMGGRRQPQHF,TGTGCCAGTAGTATAATGGGGGGGAGGAGACAGCCCCAGCATTTT,TRBV19,.,TRBJ1-5,.
CASSSQATPQETQYF,TGTGCCAGTAGTTCCCAGGCGACCCCTCAAGAGACCCAGTACTTC,TRBV19,.,TRBJ2-5,.
CASSQGPPGLAGGTSYNEQFF,TGTGCCAGCAGCCAAGGCCCCCCGGGACTAGCGGGAGGGACATCCTACAATGAGCAGTTCTTC,TRBV3-1/TRBV3-2,.,TRBJ2-1,TRBD2
CASKQGYNSPLHF,TGTGCCAGTAAACAGGGGTATAATTCACCCCTCCACTTT,TRBV6-5,few,TRBJ1-6,TRBD1
CSVKGQGSSYEQYF,TGCAGCGTTAAGGGACAGGGGAGCTCCTACGAGCAGTACTTC,TRBV29-1,.,TRBJ2-7,TRBD1
CASSLREAGYEQYF,TGTGCCAGCAGCTTAAGGGAGGCGGGCTACGAGCAGTACTTC,TRBV7-2,once,TRBJ2-7,.